Listed here is a single TCR beta chain. This entry belongs to a study of shared T cell receptors in the human thymus. TCRdb's table, derived via immunoSEQ multiplex PCR, lists solely in-frame clones and lacks some. The sample yields about 380,000 clones, 95% seen once. The CDR3 runs 16 residues. Germline V gene lookup returns CDR1 MGHRA and CDR2 YSYEKL. The junction had 5 bases not matched to a gene; V was cut back by 0 bases and J by 0 bases. Sequencing was performed on thymocytes. The chain links TRBV4-1 to TRBJ2-7; TRBD2 matches at 7 bases. This TCR came from a human donor. CDR3 loop: CASSQDKRGHSYEQYF. The CDR3 DNA is TGCGCCAGCAGCCAAGATAAGCGGGGCCACTCCTACGAGCAGTACTTC.